These 21 T cell receptor beta chains came from one sample sequenced in a study of blood T cell repertoires in COVID-19. Sequenced by immunoSEQ multiplex PCR; TCRdb stores in-frame clones only, minus some. The sample includes approximately 76,000 clones, around nine tenths seen only once; the top ten take under 9.5%. Sequenced material: peripheral blood. These receptors all come from a man under 40 with acute or convalescent COVID-19.

This clone was seen only a few times. The chain combines TRBV12-3 or TRBV12-4 with TRBJ2-7; the D gene is possibly TRBD2 (6 bases). The CDR3 is 13 amino acids. The germline V and J ends were trimmed by 5 bases and 6 bases, with 14 bases remaining between them. The CDR3 is CASSLEGNREQYF. In DNA form, the CDR3 reads TGTGCCAGCAGTCTGGAGGGTAATCGCGAGCAGTACTTC.

The chain uses TRBV7-7 and TRBJ2-2, with a possible D match to TRBD2 (6 bases). The CDR3 loop spans 16 amino acids. Trimming left V 5 bases short and J 0 bases short, with 13 bases between. Germline V gives CDR1 SSHAT, CDR2 FNYEAQ (reference sequence). The CDR3 nucleotides are TGTGCCAGCAGCCCTCGACTAGGGGCGAACACCGGGGAGCTGTTTTTT. This codes for CASSPRLGANTGELFF.

The chain employs TRBV28 and TRBJ2-7; TRBD2 agrees at 7 bases. Germline assignment: CDR1 MDHEN and CDR2 SYDVKM. With V trimmed by 5 bases and J by 5 bases, 3 bases remained unmatched. This CDR3 spans 12 amino acids. CDR3 DNA sequence: TGTGCCAGCAGTGGACTAGTCCACGAGCAGTACTTC. As protein: CASSGLVHEQYF.

V gene TRBV6-2 or TRBV6-3 combines with J gene TRBJ2-5; 8 nucleotides agree with TRBD2. The CDR3 contains 14 residues. Germline loops: CDR1 MNHEY, CDR2 SVGEGT. The J segment lost 2 bases and the V segment lost 4 bases, leaving 3 bases of the junction unmatched. The CDR3 protein is CASSLTSGQETQYF. Written as DNA, the CDR3 is TGTGCCAGCAGTTTAACTAGCGGACAAGAGACCCAGTACTTC.

This chain joins TRBV6-2 or TRBV6-3 and TRBJ2-7; TRBD2 aligns across 13 bases. CDR3 length equals 15 residues. Germline-derived CDR1 and CDR2 are MNHEY and SVGEGT. Trimming removed 5 bases from V and 0 bases from J; junction bases left unmatched: 1. The CDR3 loop reads CASSRLAGGSYEQYF. For the CDR3, the DNA is TGTGCCAGCAGTCGACTAGCGGGAGGCTCCTACGAGCAGTACTTC.

V is TRBV4-3 and J is TRBJ1-2; D is possibly TRBD1 (5 bases). CDR3 size: 15 residues. Germline CDR1 and CDR2: LGHNA and YSLEER. V was trimmed by 0 bases and J by 8 bases, leaving 16 bases between them. The CDR3 DNA is TGCGCCAGCAGCCAAGATCTTGCGGGGGAGAGGGGCTACACCTTC. This sequence encodes CASSQDLAGERGYTF.

This chain joins TRBV5-4 and TRBJ2-1, with a weak D call TRBD2 (6 bases). The CDR3 runs 14 residues. Looked up from germline, CDR1 is SGHNT and CDR2 is YYREEE (reference sequence). Trimming shortened V by 1 base and J by 6 bases, and 11 bases separated the two germline ends. Written as DNA, the CDR3 is TGTGCCAGCAGCTTGCGAGCGGAGGGCAATGAGCAGTTCTTC. Its translation is CASSLRAEGNEQFF.

This chain uses TRBV30 with TRBJ2-5, with D possibly matching TRBD2 (5 bases). V was pared by 4 bases and J by 4 bases, with 7 bases between. Looked up from germline, CDR1 is GTSNPN and CDR2 is SVGIG (reference sequence). CDR3 length: 11 amino acids. The CDR3 sequence: CAWKGGETQYF. CDR3 bases: TGTGCCTGGAAAGGAGGAGAGACCCAGTACTTC.

The chain employs TRBV28 and TRBJ2-1; a possible D gene is TRBD1 (6 bases). Looked up from germline, CDR1 is MDHEN and CDR2 is SYDVKM. V lost 6 bases, J lost 4 bases, and 16 bases lay in between. The CDR3 length is 15 residues. The CDR3 is CASSLPLTGYNEQFF. CDR3 in DNA: TGTGCCAGCAGCCTCCCCCTGACAGGATACAATGAGCAGTTCTTC.

The table lists this clone with a count of one. The chain couples TRBV5-1 to TRBJ2-7; a weak D match, TRBD1 (5 bases). V lost 4 bases to trimming and J lost 5 bases, with 13 bases between them. The CDR3 sequence is 13 residues long. Germline values: CDR1 SGHRS, CDR2 YFSETQ. The CDR3: CASSPRSRDEQYF. CDR3 DNA: TGCGCCAGCAGCCCCAGGAGCAGGGACGAGCAGTACTTC.

The V and J genes are TRBV7-9 and TRBJ1-6; D is ambiguous. V lost 5 bases and J 0 bases, leaving 5 bases between the germline ends. CDR3 length: 14 amino acids. CDR1 and CDR2 (germline): SEHNR, FQNEAQ (reference sequence). The CDR3 protein is CASSPSSYNSPLHF. CDR3 coding DNA: TGTGCCAGCAGCCCGAGCTCCTATAATTCACCCCTCCACTTT. Based on the CDR3 plus reference TRBV7-9 and TRBJ1-6, the full variable domain is DTGVSQNPRHKITKRGQNVTFRCDPISEHNRLYWYRQTLGQGPEFLTYFQNEAQLEKSRLLSDRFSAERPKGSFSTLEIQRTEQGDSAMYLCASSPSSYNSPLHFGNGTRLTVT.

This clone occurred once. This chain connects TRBV29-1 to TRBJ2-1; TRBD2 matches at 11 bases. V shed 7 bases, J shed 10 bases, and the junction held 9 bases outside the gene matches. The germline V gene encodes CDR1 SQVTM and CDR2 ANQGSEA. CDR3 length equals 13 residues. The CDR3 spells CSGTSGRFWEQFF. In nucleotides, the CDR3 is TGCAGCGGCACTAGCGGGAGATTCTGGGAGCAGTTCTTC.

This rearrangement joins TRBV5-6 to TRBJ1-2; 8 bases map to TRBD1. This CDR3 region has 15 residues. The V gene's germline CDR1 is SGHDT and CDR2 YYEEEE. V was clipped by 4 bases and J by 7 bases; unmatched bases: 12. CDR3 residues: CASSNEQGVYLGYTF. The CDR3 nucleotides are TGTGCCAGCAGCAACGAACAGGGGGTCTATCTTGGCTACACCTTC. Supplemented by reference TRBV5-6 and TRBJ1-2, the full variable domain reads DAGVTQSPTHLIKTRGQQVTLRCSPKSGHDTVSWYQQALGQGPQFIFQYYEEEERQRGNFPDRFSGHQFPNYSSELNVNALLLGDSALYLCASSNEQGVYLGYTFGSGTRLTVV.

V is TRBV5-1 and J is TRBJ2-1; 8 bases fit TRBD2. Trimming removed 4 bases from V and 7 bases from J; junction bases left unmatched: 10. Germline V lookup: CDR1 SGHRS, CDR2 YFSETQ. The CDR3 length is 15 residues. CDR3 in amino acids: CASSLGLVSGNEQFF. Written as DNA, the CDR3 is TGCGCCAGCAGCCTGGGACTAGTGTCAGGGAATGAGCAGTTCTTC.

J is TRBJ1-3 and V is TRBV28; 8 bases line up with TRBD1. This CDR3 has 15 residues. CDR1 is MDHEN and CDR2 is SYDVKM in the germline V gene. With V trimmed by 5 bases and J by 0 bases, 3 bases remained unmatched. The CDR3 DNA reads TGTGCCAGCAGTGCAGGGGGCGCCTCTGGAAACACCATATATTTT. It translates to CASSAGGASGNTIYF. Full variable domain (rest looked up from reference TRBV28 and TRBJ1-3): DVKVTQSSRYLVKRTGEKVFLECVQDMDHENMFWYRQDPGLGLRLIYFSYDVKMKEKGDIPEGYSVSREKKERFSLILESASTNQTSMYLCASSAGGASGNTIYFGEGSWLTVV.

The J gene is TRBJ1-4, the V gene TRBV7-8; 9 bases are a match to TRBD1. CDR3 size: 15 residues. The germline CDR1 and CDR2 sequences are SGHVS and FQNEAQ. The ends lost 5 bases at V and 4 bases at J; junction bases unmatched: 5. This chain's CDR3 is CASSLNRGRNEKLFF. DNA of the CDR3: TGTGCCAGCAGCCTAAACAGGGGGCGTAATGAAAAACTGTTTTTT.

This chain joins TRBV4-3 and TRBJ1-2; a weak D match, TRBD1 (5 bases). Per germline, CDR1 LGHNA and CDR2 YSLEER. The CDR3 runs to 14 residues. Trimming took 4 bases from V and 4 from J, leaving 13 bases between them. The DNA for the CDR3 is TGCGCCAGCAGCCCAATGGGGCCGAGCTATGGCTACACCTTC. Its translation is CASSPMGPSYGYTF.

The gene calls are TRBV7-2 and TRBJ2-2; 9 nucleotides align to TRBD1. The CDR3 is made up of 16 amino acids. CDR1 is SGHTA, CDR2 FQGNSA, per germline. V shed 5 bases and J 6 bases; nucleotides not matched to a gene: 10. In nucleotides, the CDR3 is TGTGCCAGCAGCCCGCCGGGACAGGGATTCCCCGGGGAGCTGTTTTTT. Translation: CASSPPGQGFPGELFF.

The chain links TRBV11-2 to TRBJ2-2; D unclear. Germline CDR1 reads SGHAT; CDR2 reads FQNNGV. V lost 1 base to trimming and J lost 6 bases, with 6 bases between them. The length of the CDR3 is 13 residues. The CDR3 loop reads CASSLGLPGELFF. Here the CDR3 DNA reads TGTGCCAGCAGCTTAGGTCTCCCCGGGGAGCTGTTTTTT.

CDR3: CASIDAGRYSNQPQHF. In DNA, the CDR3 is TGTGCCAGCATAGATGCAGGGCGTTATAGCAATCAGCCCCAGCATTTT. The chain combines TRBV21-1 with TRBJ1-5; the D call TRBD1 from the table was never checked on the DNA. TRBV21-1 is a pseudogene. There are 16 residues in the CDR3.

This chain connects TRBV30 to TRBJ2-3; 11 positions match TRBD2. Germline values: CDR1 GTSNPN, CDR2 SVGIG (reference sequence). V was pared by 4 bases and J by 8 bases, with 14 bases of the junction left unmatched. The CDR3 is made up of 16 amino acids. The CDR3 DNA sequence: TGTGCCTGGAATATACCTTTAGCGGGAGGGCCAGGTACGCAGTATTTT. Amino acids: CAWNIPLAGGPGTQYF.